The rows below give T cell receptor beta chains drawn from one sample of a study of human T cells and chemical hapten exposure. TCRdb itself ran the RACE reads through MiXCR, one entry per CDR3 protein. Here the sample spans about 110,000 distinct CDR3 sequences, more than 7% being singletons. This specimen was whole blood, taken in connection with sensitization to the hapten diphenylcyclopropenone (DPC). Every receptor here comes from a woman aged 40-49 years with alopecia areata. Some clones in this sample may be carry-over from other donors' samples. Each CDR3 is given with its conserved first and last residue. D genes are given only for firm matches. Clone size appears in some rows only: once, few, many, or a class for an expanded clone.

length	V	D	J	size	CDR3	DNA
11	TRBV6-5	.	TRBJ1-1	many	CASRTSSKAFF	TGTGCCAGCAGAACGTCAAGTAAAGCTTTCTTT
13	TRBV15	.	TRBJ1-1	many	CATSTGLGTEAFF	TGTGCCACCAGCACAGGGCTGGGCACTGAAGCTTTCTTT
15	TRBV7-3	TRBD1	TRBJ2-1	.	CASSFDRAEINEQFF	TGTGCCAGCAGCTTCGACAGGGCGGAAATAAATGAGCAGTTCTTC
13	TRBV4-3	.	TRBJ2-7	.	CAAAKIRSYEQYF	TGCGCAGCAGCCAAGATCCGGAGTTACGAGCAGTACTTC
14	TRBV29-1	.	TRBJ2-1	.	CSVERGLVDNEQFF	TGCAGCGTTGAGCGGGGACTCGTAGACAATGAGCAGTTCTTC
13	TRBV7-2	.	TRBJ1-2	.	CASSFGRDFGYTF	TGTGCCAGCAGCTTTGGACGGGACTTTGGCTACACCTTC
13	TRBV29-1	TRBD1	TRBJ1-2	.	CSVEGGDRASHTF	TGCAGCGTTGAAGGGGGGGACAGGGCGTCACACACCTTC
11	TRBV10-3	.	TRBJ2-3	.	CAIGAQDTQYF	TGTGCCATCGGAGCGCAAGATACGCAGTATTTT
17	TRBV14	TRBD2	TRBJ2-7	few	CASSQVGEGYRSYEQYF	TGTGCCAGCAGCCAAGTCGGGGAGGGGTACAGGTCCTACGAGCAGTACTTC
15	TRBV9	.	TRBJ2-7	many	CASSVGETAGYEQYF	TGTGCCAGCAGCGTAGGGGAGACAGCCGGCTACGAGCAGTACTTC
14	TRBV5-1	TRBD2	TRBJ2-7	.	CASSQLAGGYEQYF	TGCGCCAGCAGCCAACTAGCGGGGGGCTACGAGCAGTACTTC
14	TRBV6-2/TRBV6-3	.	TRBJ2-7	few	CASIAKAYTYEQYF	TGTGCCAGCATAGCCAAGGCGTATACCTACGAGCAGTACTTC
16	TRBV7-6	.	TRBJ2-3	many	CASSLDGQGWTDTQYF	TGTGCCAGCAGCTTAGATGGCCAGGGGTGGACAGATACGCAGTATTTT
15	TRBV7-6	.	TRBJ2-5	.	CASTLPGRASRDQYF	TGTGCCAGCACCCTCCCCGGCAGGGCCTCTAGGGACCAGTACTTC
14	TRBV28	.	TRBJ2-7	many	CASTWGRNTYEQYF	TGTGCCAGCACCTGGGGGAGGAACACCTACGAGCAGTACTTC
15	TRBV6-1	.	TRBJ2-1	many	CASSEDGGPYNEQFF	TGTGCCAGCAGTGAAGACGGGGGACCGTACAATGAGCAGTTCTTC
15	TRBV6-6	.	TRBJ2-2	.	CASSPLGLNTGELFF	TGTGCCAGCAGTCCCTTAGGCCTGAACACCGGGGAGCTGTTTTTT
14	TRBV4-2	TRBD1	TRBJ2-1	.	CASSRAGQDNEQFF	TGTGCCAGCAGTCGCGCCGGACAGGACAATGAGCAGTTCTTC
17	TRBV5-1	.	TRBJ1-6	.	CASSLYPVSSYNSPLHF	TGCGCCAGCAGCTTGTATCCGGTGAGCTCCTATAATTCACCCCTCCACTTT
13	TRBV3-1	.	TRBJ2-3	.	CASRGTPLDTQNF	TGTGCCAGCAGGGGGACCCCGCTTGATACGCAGAATTTT
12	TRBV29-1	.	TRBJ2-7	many	CSVGGSVYEQYF	TGCAGCGTTGGGGGGTCGGTCTACGAGCAGTACTTC
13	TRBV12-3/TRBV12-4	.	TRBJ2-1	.	CASRSHGVNEQFF	TGTGCCAGCCGTTCCCATGGCGTCAATGAGCAGTTCTTC
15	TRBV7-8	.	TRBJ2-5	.	CASSFATSRQETQYF	TGTGCCAGCAGCTTTGCCACTAGCCGCCAAGAGACCCAGTACTTC
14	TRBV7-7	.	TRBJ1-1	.	CATGPSGLNTEAFF	TGTGCTACCGGCCCTTCGGGGCTGAACACTGAAGCTTTCTTT
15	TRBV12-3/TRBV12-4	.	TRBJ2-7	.	CASSLRWDLGYEQYF	TGTGCCAGCAGTTTACGCTGGGATCTCGGCTACGAGCAGTACTTC